This record covers a single T cell receptor (beta chain). Many counts were recorded for this clone. What this receptor recognizes is not known. Qualities for individual bases were not recorded, and no much larger clone is one base off. The sample contains more than one DNA sequence encoding this CDR3. CD8 naive samples consisted of CD45RO-negative cells that were positively selected for CCR7, yielding a CD45RA+CCR7+ population without TemRA cells. Donors were healthy HIV-negative adults with no recently reported acute infections or vaccinations. Every donor was a Caucasian adult residing in Nashville, Tennessee, USA. Blood was collected by leukapheresis, and PBMCs were isolated by Ficoll-Histopaque density gradient centrifugation and then cryopreserved in liquid nitrogen vapor phase. Purity and quantity of every magnetically sorted T cell population were checked by analytical flow cytometry. Genomic DNA was isolated from every sorted fraction and measured by UV absorbance on a Nanodrop 2000c.

From the germline V gene (reference sequence), CDR1 is SEHNR and CDR2 is FQNEAQ. The CDR3 sequence holds 12 residues, the cysteine and phenylalanine included. Only the CDR3 portion is preserved as DNA: 36 bases, with reading frame beginning at the first base. V is shortened by 1 base, J by 3 bases, and the region joining them spans 4 bases. The data stem from a study of shared clonotypes between healthy human individuals (dated by TCRdb to 2018 to 2020). Concerning the study at large: A few men and a couple of women, aged 18 to 49 years, made up the cohort. For each donor, three plates each were used for CD4 naive and CD4 memory, two plates were used for CD8 naive, and one plate was used for CD8 memory. Each donor's leukapheresis produced roughly between roughly 0.85 and 9.5 billion PBMCs. To estimate repertoire size and how much clonotypes are shared between individuals, the study performed deep sequencing of blood TCR repertoires from a few healthy adults. Libraries were prepared and TCR repertoires were sequenced by different laboratories using diverse techniques, in order to increase sequencing depth and limit assay-specific biases.

Using the deep immunoSEQ assay, TCR CDR3 regions were amplified from genomic DNA by multiplex PCR. For each cell subset, the extracted genomic DNA was distributed evenly across all wells of several immunoSEQ 96-well plates, and each plate served as one replicate. Each replicate PCR for sorted subsets received around 0.2 ug genomic DNA, equal to tens of thousands of T cell genomes. Purified libraries were measured with a Qubit 3.0 fluorometer, size-checked on a Bioanalyzer 2100, and measured again with the KAPA Library Quantification kit. Every immunoSEQ 96-well plate was sequenced on a dedicated single-read 150-cycle Illumina NextSeq 550 flow cell. In the source study's methods: The immunoSEQ output contained only junctional sequences without quality scores, so filtering could not match that applied to full-length reads. To assign V/J genes and CDR3, sequences were annotated using PyIR, a Python wrapper for IgBLAST v1.9, with IMGT germline references. Reads were filtered out if the reads had weak V/J assignments (E-value above 1e-6), no CDR3, stop codons, out-of-frame junctions, or ambiguous translated residues. A V3J clonotype was defined by an identical inferred V gene, J gene, and CDR3 amino acid sequence. To compute the percentage overlap between repertoires, the number of shared unique clonotypes was divided by the size of the smaller repertoire. RTK rarefaction, the Chao1 estimator, and Recon v2.1 estimates of unobserved clonotypes were used to assess repertoire richness. OLGA was used to compute generation probabilities for all TCRbeta clonotypes that the gDNA method yielded from a few donors. TCRdb's version of the immuneACCESS table is confined to in-frame rearrangements and falls short of the full clone set. An unresolved V gene accounts for under half of the shortfall where checked; the remainder is of unknown origin. The V and J calls and clone size were taken over from that table, and D and trimming were inferred from the DNA. This sample holds millions of clones; approximately 94% were observed only once. The ten most abundant clones make up roughly 1.7% of the sample.

Broader findings and caveats from the paper: Estimated clonotype richness was generally larger for naive than for memory subsets. Compared with non-shared clonotypes, the clonotypes found in all four sorted-subset donors had higher generation probabilities. Sharing across several donors was observed for around 4.8% of naive CD4, over 3% of naive CD8, over 2% of memory CD4, and around 0.4% of memory CD8 clonotypes. Because the study included a small number of donors, the genetic and exposure-history diversity represented was limited. Only blood was sampled, and tissue TCR repertoires likely differ from those in blood. Pairwise subsampling led to the expectation that sequencing depth would affect the degree of clonotype sharing among donors. Even with the large sequencing depth, rarefaction of the sorted-subset datasets indicated that sequencing was incomplete.

This sequence was found in a man in his late teens or twenties in good health. Some clones in this sample may be carry-over from other donors' samples. Input material: naive CD8+ T cells from PBMCs. Reading the label with the study, this specimen's cell subset or site is: CD45RA+CCR7+. This sequence uses TRBV7-9 and TRBJ2-7, with an unclear D gene assignment. The base sequence is TGTGCCAGCAGCTTAGGGGTCTACGAGCAGTACTTC. This codes for CASSLGVYEQYF.